One sample yielded the 7 T cell receptor beta chains listed below, sequenced in a study of shared clonotypes between healthy human individuals. Clones were read by immunoSEQ multiplex PCR, and TCRdb kept only the in-frame ones, dropping some. The table lists about 340,000 clones, over 70% of them singletons. Sequenced input: memory CD4+ T cells sorted from blood. As for subset: CD45RA-negative fraction. The receptors come from a man younger than 45 in good health.

V and J are TRBV6-1 and TRBJ2-3; D tentatively reads TRBD1 or TRBD2 (6 bases each). CDR1 and CDR2 from the germline V gene are MNHNS and SASEGT. The CDR3 totals 17 residues. The ends were cut back, 3 bases at V and 2 bases at J, with 18 bases in the middle. CDR3 in amino acids: CASSDLAGNRDTDTQYF. CDR3 nucleotides: TGTGCCAGCAGTGACTTGGCGGGGAACAGGGACACAGATACGCAGTATTTT.

The J gene is TRBJ2-5, the V gene TRBV4-1; the match to TRBD2 covers 15 bases. Germline CDR1 reads MGHRA; CDR2 reads YSYEKL. V lost 1 base, J lost 5 bases, and 14 bases stayed unmatched. The CDR3 contains 20 residues. The CDR3 DNA reads as TGCGCCAGCAGCCAAGCTCAACCGGGACTAGCGGGAGGAGGTCTTGAGACCCAGTACTTC. It translates to CASSQAQPGLAGGGLETQYF.

Comments on this clone: This CDR3 is also generated by other DNA sequences in the sample. The chain carries TRBV28 and TRBJ2-3; D may be TRBD1 or TRBD2 (5 bases each). The CDR3 has 15 residues. From germline, CDR1 is MDHEN and CDR2 SYDVKM. Trimming took 2 bases from V and 1 from J, leaving 10 bases between them. The CDR3 DNA is TGTGCCAGCAGTTTAAGGGGAGCAGGCACAGATACGCAGTATTTT. Protein: CASSLRGAGTDTQYF.

The V gene is TRBV11-3, the J gene TRBJ2-2; D not certain. The CDR3 consists of 16 residues. Germline V gene data show CDR1 as SGHNT and CDR2 as YENEEA. V was cut by 5 bases and J by 0 bases, with 13 bases left in between. The DNA for the CDR3 is TGTGCCAGCAGCCCCGTCGGGCCCACGAACACCGGGGAGCTGTTTTTT. This translates into CASSPVGPTNTGELFF.

This clone was seen a handful of times. The genes are TRBV5-5 and TRBJ2-4; possibly TRBD2 for D (5 bases). V was pared by 0 bases and J by 6 bases, with 10 bases between. CDR3 size: 14 residues. Germline V CDR1 and CDR2: SGHKS, YYEKEE (reference sequence). CDR3 DNA: TGTGCCAGCAGCTTGGGAGGGCTCGGAAACATTCAGTACTTC. It encodes CASSLGGLGNIQYF. The full variable domain, completed using reference TRBV5-5 and TRBJ2-4, is DAGVTQSPTHLIKTRGQQVTLRCSPISGHKSVSWYQQVLGQGPQFIFQYYEKEERGRGNFPDRFSARQFPNYSSELNVNALLLGDSALYLCASSLGGLGNIQYFGAGTRLSVL.

V and J are TRBV28 and TRBJ2-6, with D unclear. CDR1 and CDR2 from the germline V gene are MDHEN and SYDVKM. The germline V and J ends were trimmed by 1 base and 0 bases, with 4 bases remaining between them. The CDR3 has 15 residues. The CDR3 protein is CASSLLGSGANVLTF. DNA of the CDR3: TGTGCCAGCAGTTTATTAGGCTCTGGGGCCAACGTCCTGACTTTC.

This rearrangement joins TRBV18 to TRBJ2-2, with 12 bases aligning to TRBD2. The CDR3 runs to 15 residues. The ends lost 4 bases at V and 5 bases at J; junction bases unmatched: 2. Germline loops: CDR1 KGHSH, CDR2 LQKENI. CDR3 sequence reads: CASSLTSGRTGELFF. Written as DNA, the CDR3 is TGTGCCAGCTCACTTACTAGCGGGAGGACCGGGGAGCTGTTTTTT.